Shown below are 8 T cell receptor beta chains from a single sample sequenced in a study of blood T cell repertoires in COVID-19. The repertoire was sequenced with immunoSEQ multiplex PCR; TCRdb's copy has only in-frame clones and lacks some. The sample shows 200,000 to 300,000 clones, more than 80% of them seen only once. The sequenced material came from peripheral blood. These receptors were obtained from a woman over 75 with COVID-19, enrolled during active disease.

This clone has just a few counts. The CDR3 region is CASSPGQSLGGYTF. In DNA, the CDR3 is TGTGCCAGTAGCCCCGGACAGAGCCTTGGCGGCTACACCTTC. The chain uses TRBV19 and TRBJ1-2; TRBD1 might be the D (6 bases). V was pared by 6 bases and J by 8 bases, with 19 bases between. From germline, CDR1 is LNHDA and CDR2 SQIVND (reference sequence). The CDR3 covers 14 residues.

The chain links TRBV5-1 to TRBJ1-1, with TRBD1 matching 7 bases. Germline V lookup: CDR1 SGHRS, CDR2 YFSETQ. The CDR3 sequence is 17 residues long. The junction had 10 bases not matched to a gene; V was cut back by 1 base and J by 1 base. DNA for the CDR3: TGCGCCAGCAGCTTGAACCCAGACAGGGCGGGGAACACTGAAGCTTTCTTT. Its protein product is CASSLNPDRAGNTEAFF.

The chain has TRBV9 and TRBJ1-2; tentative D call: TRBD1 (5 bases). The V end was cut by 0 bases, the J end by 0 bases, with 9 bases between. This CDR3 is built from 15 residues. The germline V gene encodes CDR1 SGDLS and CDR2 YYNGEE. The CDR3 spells CASSVGGSANYGYTF. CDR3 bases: TGTGCCAGCAGCGTAGGGGGCTCCGCTAACTATGGCTACACCTTC.

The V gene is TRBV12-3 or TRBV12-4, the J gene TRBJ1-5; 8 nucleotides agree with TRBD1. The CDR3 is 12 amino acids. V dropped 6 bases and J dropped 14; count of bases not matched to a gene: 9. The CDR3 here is CASSLNRGVKHF. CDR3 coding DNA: TGTGCCAGCAGCCTGAACAGGGGGGTAAAGCATTTT.

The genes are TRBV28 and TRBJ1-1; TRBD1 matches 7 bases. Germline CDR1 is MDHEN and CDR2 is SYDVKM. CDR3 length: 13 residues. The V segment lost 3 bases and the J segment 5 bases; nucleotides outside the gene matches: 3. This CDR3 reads CASSFPTGTEAFF. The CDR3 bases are TGTGCCAGCAGTTTCCCGACAGGGACTGAAGCTTTCTTT.

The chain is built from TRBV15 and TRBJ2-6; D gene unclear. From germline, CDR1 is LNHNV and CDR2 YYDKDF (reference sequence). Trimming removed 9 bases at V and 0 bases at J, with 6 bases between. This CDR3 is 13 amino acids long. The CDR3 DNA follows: TGTGCCACACGGAGCTCTGGGGCCAACGTCCTGACTTTC. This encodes CATRSSGANVLTF.

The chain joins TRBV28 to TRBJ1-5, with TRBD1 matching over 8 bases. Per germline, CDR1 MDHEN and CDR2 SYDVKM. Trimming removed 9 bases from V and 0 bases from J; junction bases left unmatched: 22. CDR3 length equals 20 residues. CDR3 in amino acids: CARPNRGYTGELNSNQPQHF. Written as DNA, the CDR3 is TGTGCCAGACCAAACAGGGGGTACACCGGAGAATTAAATAGCAATCAGCCCCAGCATTTT. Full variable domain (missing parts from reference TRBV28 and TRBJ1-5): DVKVTQSSRYLVKRTGEKVFLECVQDMDHENMFWYRQDPGLGLRLIYFSYDVKMKEKGDIPEGYSVSREKKERFSLILESASTNQTSMYLCARPNRGYTGELNSNQPQHFGDGTRLSIL.

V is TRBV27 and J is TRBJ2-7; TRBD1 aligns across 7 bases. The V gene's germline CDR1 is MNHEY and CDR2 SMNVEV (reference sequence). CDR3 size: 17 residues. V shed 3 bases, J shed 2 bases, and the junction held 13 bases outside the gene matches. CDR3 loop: CASSFHRGETSTYEQYF. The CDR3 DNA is TGTGCCAGCAGTTTCCACAGGGGAGAAACTTCGACCTACGAGCAGTACTTC.